This TCR beta chain stems from a study of response to subunit inactivated influenza vaccine. Study-level results: The study's authors posited that every seasonal influenza vaccination enlists few new T cells.

The CDR3 runs to 13 residues. CDR1 and CDR2 (germline): MNHNS, SASEGT. This clonotype was detected only a few times. Its antigen is not known. Mismatch with germline at one junction end may stem from a read error. MiXCR, applied by TCRdb to the RT-PCR reads, yields one record per CDR3 protein. The sample contains 500,000 to 600,000 distinct CDR3 sequences, approximately 15% of which appear only once. This clonotype originated in a man aged 50 or older who received an inactivated influenza vaccine. V usage is TRBV6-1 and J usage is TRBJ2-4; no definite D call. Sequenced here: PBMCs from blood, sampled approximately 13 days after vaccination. The DNA of the CDR3 is TGTGCCAGCAGTGAAACAGCCACAAACATTCAGTACTTC. Its protein product is CASSETATNIQYF.